The present TCR beta chain was sequenced within a study of identifying expanded T cells in peripheral blood. Germline V gives CDR1 SEHNR, CDR2 FQNEAQ (reference sequence). Trimming stripped 2 bases from V and 7 bases from J, with 11 bases between. There are 14 residues in the CDR3. TCRdb's copy holds only in-frame clones and misses some; the assay was immunoSEQ multiplex PCR. The data contain about 82,000 clones, roughly 90% of them singletons. Points on this clone: Its target is unknown.

Collection occurred without any documented infections or immune events in donors. Study conclusions and caveats: Over about two and four weeks, about 15 and 19 clones changed, versus 1.2 between replicates.

The genes are TRBV7-9 and TRBJ1-4, with no clear D. The TCR was taken from a person aged 18 to 70 in good health. The sample was blood. This CDR3 reads CASSLRRGGEKLFF. CDR3 bases: TGTGCCAGCAGCTTACGCCGGGGTGGTGAAAAACTGTTTTTT.